These 9 T cell receptor beta chains came from one sample sequenced in a study of cytomegalovirus exposure and HLA in healthy donors. 13 Jbeta primers and 60 Vbeta primers were used for the PCR. The assay was immunoSEQ multiplex PCR, and TCRdb's table has in-frame clones only and misses some. The sample has over 150,000 clones. Sequencing was done on a sample of PBMCs. All receptors derive from a boy aged 5-17 years in good health and CMV-seronegative.

The J gene is TRBJ2-7, the V gene TRBV4-1; 9 positions match TRBD1. V dropped 2 bases and J dropped 3; count of bases not matched to a gene: 2. The CDR3 consists of 14 residues. Germline V gene data show CDR1 as MGHRA and CDR2 as YSYEKL. The CDR3 DNA follows: TGCGCCAGCAGCCAACGACAGGGGGGCTACGAGCAGTACTTC. The encoded protein is CASSQRQGGYEQYF.

The chain carries TRBV6-6 and TRBJ2-5, with a tentative D call TRBD2 (5 bases). V was pared by 6 bases and J by 9 bases, with 23 bases between. Per germline, CDR1 MNHNY and CDR2 SVGAGI (reference sequence). This CDR3 has 15 amino acids. In DNA form, the CDR3 reads TGTGCCAGCAGCCCACACTACGGGCATACGGAGGCCCAGTACTTC. It encodes CASSPHYGHTEAQYF.

The rearrangement uses TRBV4-1 and TRBJ1-1, with D uncertain. The germline gives CDR1 MGHRA, CDR2 YSYEKL. Trimming stripped 5 bases from V and 0 bases from J, with 13 bases between. The CDR3 runs to 15 residues. As DNA, the CDR3 is TGCGCCAGCAGCTCCGGGTTCAGTTTGAACACTGAAGCTTTCTTT. It encodes CASSSGFSLNTEAFF.

As to this clone: Other DNA sequences in the same sample also yield this CDR3. This sequence joins TRBV11-2 and TRBJ2-7, with TRBD1 matching 8 bases. The length of the CDR3 is 14 residues. Germline V gives CDR1 SGHAT, CDR2 FQNNGV. J was trimmed by 1 base and V by 1 base; bases with no gene match: 0. The CDR3 sequence is CASSLGTGSYEQYF. The DNA of the CDR3 is TGTGCCAGCAGCTTAGGGACAGGGTCCTACGAGCAGTACTTC.

The V gene is TRBV30, the J gene TRBJ1-2, with a possible D match to TRBD1 (6 bases). V was pared by 0 bases and J by 2 bases, with 13 bases between. The CDR3 consists of 15 residues. From germline, CDR1 is GTSNPN and CDR2 SVGIG (reference sequence). CDR3 in DNA: TGTGCCTGGAGTGTGGGGGCCCCGGCCAACTATGGCTACACCTTC. Its translation: CAWSVGAPANYGYTF.

The rearrangement links TRBV5-1 to TRBJ1-1, with 9 bases that match TRBD1. The CDR3 runs to 12 residues. J lost 11 bases, V lost 3 bases, and 5 bases had no gene match. The germline V gene encodes CDR1 SGHRS and CDR2 YFSETQ. DNA of the CDR3: TGCGCCAGCAGCTGGGACAGGGCTAATGCTTTCTTT. It specifies CASSWDRANAFF.

About this clone: One end of the junction varies from germline; a read error may be responsible. The chain couples TRBV6-5 to TRBJ1-2, with D possibly TRBD1 on 5 matching bases. The CDR3 has 15 amino acids. CDR1 and CDR2 from the germline V gene are MNHEY and SVGAGI. The chain's CDR3 is CASSYSISGSNGCTF. CDR3 DNA: TGTGCCAGCAGTTACTCGATCTCAGGGTCGAATGGCTGCACCTTC.

V and J are TRBV7-6 and TRBJ2-3; a possible D gene is TRBD1 (6 bases). This CDR3 contains 14 residues. Trimming left V 0 bases short and J 5 bases short, with 9 bases between. Germline CDR1 reads SGHVS; CDR2 reads FNYEAQ. The CDR3 nucleotides read TGTGCCAGCAGCTTAGCGGGGGCGGGAGATACGCAGTATTTT. Translated, it gives CASSLAGAGDTQYF.

The rearrangement joins TRBV7-2 to TRBJ2-1, with a weak D call TRBD1 (9 bases). CDR1 SGHTA and CDR2 FQGNSA come from the germline V gene. The ends were cut back, 2 bases at V and 7 bases at J, with 18 bases in the middle. CDR3 size: 16 residues. In DNA, the CDR3 is TGTGCCAGCAGCTTAACGGGGGGGACAGGGAATAATGAGCAGTTCTTC. The encoded protein is CASSLTGGTGNNEQFF. The full variable domain, in which reference TRBV7-2 and TRBJ2-1 provide the parts outside the CDR3, is GAGVSQSPSNKVTEKGKDVELRCDPISGHTALYWYRQSLGQGLEFLIYFQGNSAPDKSGLPSDRFSAERTGGSVSTLTIQRTQQEDSAVYLCASSLTGGTGNNEQFFGPGTRLTVL.